This is a list of T cell receptor beta chains from one sample in a study of cytomegalovirus exposure and HLA in healthy donors. Libraries were prepared by immunoSEQ multiplex PCR; TCRdb keeps only in-frame clonotypes and omits some of them. The data show approximately 120,000 clones, around 77% seen once. Sequences were obtained from PBMCs. These receptors all come from a man in his fifties in good health and CMV-seronegative. The CDR3 runs from the conserved cysteine through the conserved F or W. A D gene is named only where the DNA matches it firmly. Size values are once, few and many counts, or a class for expanded clones, and some rows have none.

clone size	V gene	J gene	D gene	CDR3 protein	CDR3 DNA
.	TRBV4-1	TRBJ1-5	.	CASSQDGVNQPQHF	TGCGCCAGCAGCCAAGATGGAGTCAATCAGCCCCAGCATTTT
many	TRBV4-1	TRBJ1-2	.	CASRRTPGAGDGYTF	TGCGCCAGCAGAAGGACCCCGGGAGCCGGGGATGGCTACACCTTC
.	TRBV4-1	TRBJ1-1	TRBD1	CASSRAGTGGTEAFF	TGCGCCAGCAGCCGGGCCGGGACAGGGGGGACTGAAGCTTTCTTT
.	TRBV9	TRBJ2-1	TRBD1	CASSVGQGLDNEQFF	TGTGCCAGCAGCGTAGGACAGGGTTTAGACAATGAGCAGTTCTTC
.	TRBV7-9	TRBJ2-1	TRBD2	CASSLAGTSGGMQFF	TGTGCCAGCAGTCTGGCCGGGACTAGCGGGGGAATGCAGTTCTTC
.	TRBV6-5	TRBJ1-3	.	CASSYSTGAGNTIYF	TGTGCCAGCAGTTACTCGACGGGAGCGGGAAACACCATATATTTT
.	TRBV6-5	TRBJ1-4	.	CASSYSQGGEKLFF	TGTGCCAGCAGTTATTCACAGGGCGGTGAAAAACTGTTTTTT
once	TRBV10-1	TRBJ2-7	TRBD1	CASSESRTGLREQYF	TGCGCCAGCAGTGAGTCCCGGACAGGGCTCCGCGAGCAGTACTTC
.	TRBV14	TRBJ2-1	TRBD2	CASSQPLGGSTSGISGNEQFF	TGTGCCAGCAGCCAACCTTTGGGAGGGTCGACTAGCGGGATTAGCGGCAATGAGCAGTTCTTC
.	TRBV7-5	TRBJ2-4	.	CARSAGPGGGENIQYF	TGTGCCAGAAGCGCGGGTCCGGGGGGTGGCGAAAACATTCAGTACTTC
few	TRBV2	TRBJ2-1	TRBD2	CASSGASGGGNEQFF	TGTGCCAGCAGTGGGGCTAGCGGAGGCGGCAATGAGCAGTTCTTC
.	TRBV2	TRBJ2-1	.	CASSPRRHGLYNEQFF	TGTGCCAGCAGCCCCAGGAGGCACGGACTCTACAATGAGCAGTTCTTC
.	TRBV6-1	TRBJ2-7	.	CASRMDRPAGQYF	TGTGCCAGCAGGATGGACCGCCCCGCGGGACAGTACTTC
few	TRBV7-6	TRBJ2-1	.	CASSDRYNEQFF	TGTGCCAGCAGCGACAGATACAATGAGCAGTTCTTC
once	TRBV10-3	TRBJ1-5	.	CAISESGGYSNQPQHF	TGTGCCATCAGTGAGTCGGGAGGCTATAGCAATCAGCCCCAGCATTTT
.	TRBV30	TRBJ2-2	.	CAWSVGTSTGELFF	TGTGCCTGGAGTGTGGGGACTTCCACCGGGGAGCTGTTTTTT
.	TRBV5-1	TRBJ2-1	TRBD2	CASSGGLAGYNEQFF	TGCGCCAGCAGCGGTGGACTAGCGGGATACAATGAGCAGTTCTTC
few	TRBV5-4	TRBJ2-2	.	CASSFSKGGTGELFF	TGTGCCAGCAGTTTTTCCAAAGGAGGCACCGGGGAGCTGTTTTTT
once	TRBV23-1	TRBJ2-7	.	CASSQIPLLYEQYF	TGCGCCAGCAGTCAAATCCCCCTTTTATACGAGCAGTACTTC
.	TRBV4-1	TRBJ1-1	.	CASSLTFPIGTEAFF	TGCGCCAGCAGCCTAACTTTTCCTATTGGCACTGAAGCTTTCTTT
.	TRBV7-2	TRBJ2-7	.	CASSGGTGKPYEQYF	TGTGCCAGCAGCGGAGGGACGGGAAAGCCTTACGAGCAGTACTTC
.	TRBV19	TRBJ2-1	TRBD2	CASNVGGREDPFF	TGTGCCAGTAACGTGGGGGGTCGGGAGGATCCGTTCTTC
.	TRBV28	TRBJ2-5	.	CASSLRDETQYF	TGTGCCAGCAGTCTCAGGGATGAGACCCAGTACTTC
.	TRBV28	TRBJ2-3	TRBD1	CASSKQGYKETQYF	TGTGCCAGCAGTAAACAGGGGTACAAGGAGACGCAGTATTTT
.	TRBV9	TRBJ2-1	TRBD2	CASSVGLLAGIYEQFF	TGTGCCAGCAGCGTAGGTTTACTAGCGGGAATATATGAGCAGTTCTTC
.	TRBV28	TRBJ1-2	TRBD1	CASSPPGYRGRIPNYGYTF	TGTGCCAGCAGTCCCCCCGGATACAGGGGGCGCATACCTAACTATGGCTACACCTTC
.	TRBV6-6	TRBJ1-3	TRBD1	CASRDRGGNTIYF	TGTGCCAGCAGGGACAGGGGCGGAAACACCATATATTTT
few	TRBV2	TRBJ2-7	TRBD2	CASSDDSGSYEQYF	TGTGCCAGCAGTGATGATAGCGGGAGTTACGAGCAGTACTTC
once	TRBV2	TRBJ1-2	.	CASTVVQGNYGYTF	TGTGCCAGCACCGTGGTCCAGGGCAACTATGGCTACACCTTC
.	TRBV27	TRBJ2-1	TRBD1	CASTLDRGGYNEQFF	TGTGCCAGCACCCTGGACAGGGGAGGCTACAATGAGCAGTTCTTC
.	TRBV27	TRBJ1-1	TRBD1	CASSLHDRGPGDGTEAFF	TGTGCCAGCAGTTTACACGACAGGGGGCCAGGGGATGGCACTGAAGCTTTCTTT
.	TRBV28	TRBJ2-7	TRBD2	CASSLEGGSYEQYF	TGTGCCAGCAGTTTGGAGGGAGGGTCCTACGAGCAGTACTTC
.	TRBV13	TRBJ1-5	TRBD1	CASSTGQGNNQPQHF	TGTGCCAGCAGCACGGGACAGGGGAACAATCAGCCCCAGCATTTT
few	TRBV19	TRBJ2-3	TRBD2	CASSIGGGRADTQYF	TGTGCCAGTAGTATTGGAGGCGGGAGGGCAGATACGCAGTATTTT
.	TRBV5-5	TRBJ2-5	TRBD2	CASSNLREGETQYF	TGTGCCAGCAGCAACCTAAGGGAGGGAGAGACCCAGTACTTC
.	TRBV4-1	TRBJ1-1	TRBD1	CASSQEGQGAAGTEAFF	TGCGCCAGCAGCCAAGAAGGTCAGGGGGCGGCGGGCACTGAAGCTTTCTTT
few	TRBV7-9	TRBJ1-5	TRBD1	CASSLPGDSGQPQHF	TGTGCCAGCAGCCTACCGGGGGACAGCGGACAGCCCCAGCATTTT
.	TRBV9	TRBJ2-7	TRBD2	CASSVDGTSGSGEQYF	TGTGCCAGCAGCGTAGATGGGACTAGCGGGAGTGGCGAGCAGTACTTC
.	TRBV10-1	TRBJ1-5	.	CASSEAGNQPQHF	TGCGCCAGCAGTGAGGCAGGGAATCAGCCCCAGCATTTT
.	TRBV28	TRBJ1-1	TRBD1	CASSNRDRGMNTEAFF	TGTGCCAGCAGTAACCGGGACAGGGGAATGAACACTGAAGCTTTCTTT
once	TRBV14	TRBJ2-7	TRBD1	CASSPGQGAFYEQYF	TGTGCCAGCAGCCCGGGACAGGGGGCTTTCTACGAGCAGTACTTC
few	TRBV19	TRBJ1-4	.	CASSMSGNEKLFF	TGTGCCAGTAGTATGTCAGGGAATGAAAAACTGTTTTTT
.	TRBV11-2	TRBJ1-1	.	CASSVQEGTEAFF	TGTGCCAGCAGCGTACAGGAGGGGACTGAAGCTTTCTTT
.	TRBV5-5	TRBJ2-1	.	CASSFLDGTTGEQFF	TGTGCCAGCAGCTTCTTAGACGGTACAACAGGTGAGCAGTTCTTC
few	TRBV6-6	TRBJ1-1	.	CASRKAGRSEAFF	TGTGCCAGCAGGAAAGCAGGGAGGTCTGAAGCTTTCTTT
.	TRBV10-1	TRBJ2-3	TRBD1	CASSAGQGISTDTQYF	TGCGCCAGCAGCGCCGGACAGGGGATTTCCACAGATACGCAGTATTTT
.	TRBV19	TRBJ1-5	TRBD1	CASSITGGNQPQHF	TGTGCCAGTAGTATTACAGGGGGCAATCAGCCCCAGCATTTT
once	TRBV2	TRBJ2-7	.	CASKRLGLYEQYF	TGTGCCAGCAAGAGACTTGGCCTCTACGAGCAGTACTTC
few	TRBV2	TRBJ1-5	.	CASSEEGLTGQPQHF	TGTGCCAGCAGTGAGGAGGGCCTCACCGGTCAGCCCCAGCATTTT
.	TRBV2	TRBJ2-5	.	CASSPRLKETQYF	TGTGCCAGCAGTCCGAGACTAAAAGAGACCCAGTACTTC
.	TRBV27	TRBJ2-7	TRBD2	CASSLSQGGYEQYF	TGTGCCAGCAGTTTATCCCAGGGAGGGTACGAGCAGTACTTC